The T cell receptor (beta chain) described here comes from a study of cytomegalovirus exposure and HLA in healthy donors. Points from the study as a whole: Researchers had no immune exposure information except CMV serostatus available. Cytomegalovirus association was listed for about 150 TCR beta chains. Cytomegalovirus status was reportedly diagnosed by the classifier with high sensitivity and specificity.

The PCR ran on 60 Vbeta and 13 Jbeta primers. Clones were read by immunoSEQ multiplex PCR, and TCRdb kept only the in-frame ones, dropping some. Listed are roughly 50,000 clones; about 12% falls within the top ten. As regards this clone: The antigen remains undetermined.

Source material: PBMCs. The receptor was isolated from a woman aged 55-70 years in good health and CMV-seropositive.

CDR3 sequence (DNA): TGCGCCAGCAGCCAAAGCGGCGGCGGGGGGGCCCGGGAGACCCAGTACTTC. Translating it yields CASSQSGGGGARETQYF. The chain joins TRBV4-1 to TRBJ2-5; the match to TRBD2 covers 9 bases. The germline V gene has CDR1 MGHRA and CDR2 YSYEKL. With V trimmed by 2 bases and J by 5 bases, 12 bases remained unmatched. CDR3 length: 17 residues.